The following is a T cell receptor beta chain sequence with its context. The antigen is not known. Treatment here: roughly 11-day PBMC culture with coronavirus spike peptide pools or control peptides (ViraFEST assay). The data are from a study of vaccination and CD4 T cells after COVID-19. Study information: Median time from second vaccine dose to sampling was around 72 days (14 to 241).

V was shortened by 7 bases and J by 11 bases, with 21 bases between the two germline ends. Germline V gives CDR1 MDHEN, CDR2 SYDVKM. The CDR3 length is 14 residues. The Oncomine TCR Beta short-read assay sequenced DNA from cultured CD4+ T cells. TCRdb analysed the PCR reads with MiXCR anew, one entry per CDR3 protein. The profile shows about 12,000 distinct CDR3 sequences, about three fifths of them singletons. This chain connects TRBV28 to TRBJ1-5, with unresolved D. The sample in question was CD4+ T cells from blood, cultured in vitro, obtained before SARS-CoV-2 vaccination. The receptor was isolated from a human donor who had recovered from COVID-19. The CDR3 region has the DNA TGTGCCAGCACCACGGGAAACGGGGTGATGGCCCAGCATTTT. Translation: CASTTGNGVMAQHF.